This passage covers 16 T cell receptor beta chains from one sample sequenced in a study of T-cell memory formation after mild COVID-19. TCRdb re-called the 5' RACE reads through MiXCR, storing one row per CDR3 protein. The table lists over 50,000 distinct CDR3 sequences, around 10% of them singletons. The sample comprised PBMCs or a T cell subset sorted from them (not recorded which). The receptor source for this set is an adult woman who had mild COVID-19 (a few samples of this study predate the infection). Cell type and time point are not known.

The sample holds a few counts of this clonotype. The chain uses TRBV12-3 or TRBV12-4 and TRBJ2-3; 11 nucleotides line up with TRBD2. The junction had 21 bases not matched to a gene; V was cut back by 5 bases and J by 11 bases. The CDR3 spans 18 residues. The CDR3 is CASSPFLGLAEHRYGQYF. Here the CDR3 DNA reads TGTGCCAGCAGTCCTTTCTTGGGACTAGCGGAACACAGATACGGGCAGTATTTT.

This chain joins TRBV9 and TRBJ2-5; D is possibly TRBD1 or TRBD2 (6 bases each). Germline lookup yields CDR1 SGDLS and CDR2 YYNGEE. The V and J ends lost 2 bases and 1 base respectively, with 12 bases between them. The CDR3 is made up of 15 amino acids. The CDR3 protein is CASSVGGHSQETQYF. CDR3 nucleotides: TGTGCCAGCAGCGTGGGGGGACACAGCCAAGAGACCCAGTACTTC.

The sample holds a few counts of this clonotype. The V gene is TRBV6-2 or TRBV6-3, the J gene TRBJ2-7, with TRBD2 matching 8 bases. The V segment lost 2 bases and the J segment 6 bases; nucleotides outside the gene matches: 9. Germline V gives CDR1 MNHEY, CDR2 SVGEGT. The CDR3 is 15 amino acids. In DNA form, the CDR3 reads TGTGCCAGCAGTTACCTGAGCGGGAGTAGAGGCGAGCAGTACTTC. Its translation is CASSYLSGSRGEQYF.

This clonotype was observed many times. The V and J genes are TRBV7-9 and TRBJ2-7; 9 positions match TRBD1. V was clipped by 4 bases and J by 2 bases; unmatched bases: 12. Germline V gives CDR1 SEHNR, CDR2 FQNEAQ (reference sequence). This CDR3 has 17 residues. Here the CDR3 DNA reads TGTGCCAGCAGCTCAAAAGGGACAGGGTTAGGGACCTACGAGCAGTACTTC. This sequence encodes CASSSKGTGLGTYEQYF. The full variable domain, its missing parts supplied by reference TRBV7-9 and TRBJ2-7, is DTGVSQNPRHKITKRGQNVTFRCDPISEHNRLYWYRQTLGQGPEFLTYFQNEAQLEKSRLLSDRFSAERPKGSFSTLEIQRTEQGDSAMYLCASSSKGTGLGTYEQYFGPGTRLTVT.

This clonotype has a count of ten or more. The rearrangement links TRBV4-2 to TRBJ2-7, with a weak D call TRBD2 (5 bases). The CDR3 sequence is 15 residues long. Trimming stripped 0 bases from V and 2 bases from J, with 11 bases between. The V gene's germline CDR1 is LGHNA and CDR2 YNFKEQ. The CDR3 sequence is CASSQEILAAYEQYF. The CDR3 bases are TGTGCCAGCAGCCAAGAAATTCTAGCAGCCTACGAGCAGTACTTC.

This clonotype has a count of ten or more. This chain connects TRBV9 to TRBJ2-1; 9 positions match TRBD2. J lost 7 bases, V lost 7 bases, and 9 bases had no gene match. The CDR3 covers 14 residues. Germline values: CDR1 SGDLS, CDR2 YYNGEE. The DNA for the CDR3 is TGTGCCAGCGCGGAGAGACTAGCGGTTAATGAGCAGTTCTTC. It yields the protein CASAERLAVNEQFF. Full variable domain (remainder filled in from reference TRBV9 and TRBJ2-1): DSGVTQTPKHLITATGQRVTLRCSPRSGDLSVYWYQQSLDQGLQFLIQYYNGEERAKGNILERFSAQQFPDLHSELNLSSLELGDSALYFCASAERLAVNEQFFGPGTRLTVL.

The V and J genes are TRBV20-1 and TRBJ2-3; D is ambiguous. The CDR3 length is 13 residues. In germline, CDR1 is DFQATT, CDR2 SNEGSKA (reference sequence). Trimming shortened V by 1 base and J by 6 bases, and 11 bases separated the two germline ends. CDR3 region: CSARAPGRDTQYF. CDR3 DNA: TGCAGTGCTAGAGCCCCTGGGCGGGATACGCAGTATTTT.

The chain joins TRBV7-3 to TRBJ1-5, with D perhaps TRBD1 (5 bases). The CDR3 has 15 amino acids. Germline V CDR1 and CDR2: SGHTA, FQGTGA. V was shortened by 1 base and J by 9 bases, with 16 bases between the two germline ends. The CDR3 region is CASSLSSGPDPPQHF. CDR3 nucleotides: TGTGCCAGCAGCTTAAGTTCAGGGCCTGATCCGCCCCAGCATTTT.

This chain connects TRBV6-1 to TRBJ2-1; TRBD2 aligns across 13 bases. This CDR3 is built from 16 residues. V was pared by 8 bases and J by 8 bases, with 12 bases of the junction left unmatched. Looked up from germline, CDR1 is MNHNS and CDR2 is SASEGT. In DNA form, the CDR3 reads TGTGCCAGCCTGTTTACCCCGGGACTAGCGGGGTATGAGCAGTTCTTC. It translates to CASLFTPGLAGYEQFF.

There are many counts of this clonotype. The V and J genes are TRBV4-1 and TRBJ2-5; unclear D gene. V shed 3 bases and J shed 5 bases, with 7 bases lying between them. Germline V gene lookup returns CDR1 MGHRA and CDR2 YSYEKL. The length of the CDR3 is 12 residues. The CDR3 region is CASSQGMETQYF. CDR3 in DNA: TGCGCCAGCAGCCAGGGGATGGAGACCCAGTACTTC.

V is TRBV21-1 and J is TRBJ1-5; the table assigns TRBD1, which was not confirmed against the DNA. TRBV21-1 is annotated as a pseudogene. This CDR3 has 14 residues. The CDR3: CASSARQGEQPQHF. The DNA for the CDR3 is TGTGCCAGCAGCGCCAGACAGGGGGAACAGCCCCAGCATTTT.

This clonotype has just one count. The chain joins TRBV20-1 to TRBJ2-1; either TRBD1 or TRBD2 may fit D (5 bases each). Per the germline V gene, CDR1 is DFQATT and CDR2 is SNEGSKA (reference sequence). The CDR3 extends over 13 amino acids. Trimming pared 6 bases from V and 8 bases from J, leaving 17 bases between. In DNA form, the CDR3 reads TGCAGTGCACCGACGGGGCGAGGGGATGAGCAGTTCTTC. It specifies CSAPTGRGDEQFF.

The V gene is TRBV6-1, the J gene TRBJ1-1; possibly TRBD1 for D (5 bases). This CDR3 is built from 12 residues. The V gene's germline CDR1 is MNHNS and CDR2 SASEGT. V was cut by 2 bases and J by 12 bases, with 13 bases left in between. CDR3 amino acids: CASSEYGGAPFF. The CDR3 bases are TGTGCCAGCAGTGAATATGGAGGGGCGCCTTTCTTT.

This clonotype came up a few times. The chain recombines TRBV6-1 with TRBJ2-2, with 10 nucleotides matching TRBD1. In germline, CDR1 is MNHNS, CDR2 SASEGT. The CDR3 spans 16 residues. The ends lost 6 bases at V and 6 bases at J; junction bases unmatched: 10. In DNA, the CDR3 is TGTGCCAGCAGCGGGACAGGGGTGATAAGGTCCGGGGAGCTGTTTTTT. Amino acids: CASSGTGVIRSGELFF.

This clonotype was counted at least ten times. The J gene is TRBJ2-6, the V gene TRBV18; 7 nucleotides line up with TRBD1. Germline CDR1 KGHSH, CDR2 LQKENI. CDR3 length: 20 amino acids. J was trimmed by 0 bases and V by 3 bases; bases with no gene match: 14. In nucleotides, the CDR3 is TGTGCCAGCTCACCCACCGGGACAGCCTTTGGGAGCTCTGGGGCCAACGTCCTGACTTTC. It is translated as CASSPTGTAFGSSGANVLTF.

This chain uses TRBV19 with TRBJ2-2, with TRBD2 matching 9 bases. The junction had 10 bases not matched to a gene; V was cut back by 7 bases and J by 7 bases. This CDR3 has 15 amino acids. Germline V gene data show CDR1 as LNHDA and CDR2 as SQIVND (reference sequence). Here the CDR3 DNA reads TGTGCCAGTATCACGACTAGCGGCAGTATCGGGGAGCTGTTTTTT. It codes for CASITTSGSIGELFF.